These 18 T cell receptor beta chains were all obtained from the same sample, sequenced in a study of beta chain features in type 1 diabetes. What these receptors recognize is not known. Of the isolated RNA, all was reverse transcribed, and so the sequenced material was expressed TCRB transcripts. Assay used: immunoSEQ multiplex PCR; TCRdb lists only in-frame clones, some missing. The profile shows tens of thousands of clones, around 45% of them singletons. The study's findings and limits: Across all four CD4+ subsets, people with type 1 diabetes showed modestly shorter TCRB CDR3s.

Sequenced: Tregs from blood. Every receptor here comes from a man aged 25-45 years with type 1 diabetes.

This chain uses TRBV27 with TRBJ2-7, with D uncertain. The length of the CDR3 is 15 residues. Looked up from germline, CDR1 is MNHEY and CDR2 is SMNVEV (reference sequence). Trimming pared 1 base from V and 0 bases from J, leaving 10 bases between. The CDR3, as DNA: TGTGCCAGCAGTTTATATCCCGGAGCCTCCTACGAGCAGTACTTC. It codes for CASSLYPGASYEQYF.

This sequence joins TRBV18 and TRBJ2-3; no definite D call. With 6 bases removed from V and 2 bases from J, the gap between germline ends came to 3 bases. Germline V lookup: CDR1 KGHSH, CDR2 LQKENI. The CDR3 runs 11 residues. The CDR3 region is CASSFTDTQYF. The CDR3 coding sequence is TGTGCCAGCTCCTTCACAGATACGCAGTATTTT.

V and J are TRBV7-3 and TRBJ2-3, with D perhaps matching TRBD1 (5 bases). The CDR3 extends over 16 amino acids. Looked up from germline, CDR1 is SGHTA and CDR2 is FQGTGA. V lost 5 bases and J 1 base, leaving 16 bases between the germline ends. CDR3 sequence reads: CASSLQDSFGTDTQYF. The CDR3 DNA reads TGTGCCAGCAGCCTACAAGACAGCTTCGGCACAGATACGCAGTATTTT.

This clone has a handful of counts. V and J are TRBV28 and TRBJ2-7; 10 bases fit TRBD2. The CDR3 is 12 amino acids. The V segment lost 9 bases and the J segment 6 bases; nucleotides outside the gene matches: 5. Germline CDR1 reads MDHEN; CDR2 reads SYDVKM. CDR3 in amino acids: CASRTSGPEQYF. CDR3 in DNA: TGTGCCAGTAGGACTAGCGGACCCGAGCAGTACTTC.

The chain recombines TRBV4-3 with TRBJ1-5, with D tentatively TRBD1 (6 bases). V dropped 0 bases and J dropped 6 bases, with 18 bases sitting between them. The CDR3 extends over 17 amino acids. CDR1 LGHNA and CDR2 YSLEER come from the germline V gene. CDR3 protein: CASSQDLGGGSAQPQHF. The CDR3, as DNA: TGCGCCAGCAGCCAAGATCTAGGGGGGGGCTCGGCTCAGCCCCAGCATTTT.

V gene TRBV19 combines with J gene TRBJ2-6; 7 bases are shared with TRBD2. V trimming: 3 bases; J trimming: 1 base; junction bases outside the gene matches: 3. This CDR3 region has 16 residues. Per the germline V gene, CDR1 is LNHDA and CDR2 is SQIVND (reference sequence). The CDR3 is CASSIPRGSGANVLTF. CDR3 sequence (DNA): TGTGCCAGTAGTATTCCGCGGGGGTCTGGGGCCAACGTCCTGACTTTC.

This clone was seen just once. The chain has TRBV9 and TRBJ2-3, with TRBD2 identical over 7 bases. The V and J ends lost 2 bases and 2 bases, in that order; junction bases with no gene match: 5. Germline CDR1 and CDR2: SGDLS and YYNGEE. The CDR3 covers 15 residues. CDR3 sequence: CASSVSSGITDTQYF. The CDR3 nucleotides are TGTGCCAGCAGCGTTTCTAGCGGTATCACAGATACGCAGTATTTT.

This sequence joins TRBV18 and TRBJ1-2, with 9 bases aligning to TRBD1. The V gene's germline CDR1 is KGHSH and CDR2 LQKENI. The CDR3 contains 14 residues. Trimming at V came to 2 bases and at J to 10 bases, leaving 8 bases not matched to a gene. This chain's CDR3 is CASSPTGQGSVYTF. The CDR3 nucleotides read TGTGCCAGCTCACCAACCGGACAGGGGTCCGTCTACACCTTC.

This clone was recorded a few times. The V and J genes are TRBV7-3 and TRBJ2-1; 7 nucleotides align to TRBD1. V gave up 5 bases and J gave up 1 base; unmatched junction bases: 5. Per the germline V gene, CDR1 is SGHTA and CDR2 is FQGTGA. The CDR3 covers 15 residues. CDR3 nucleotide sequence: TGTGCCAGCAGCGTAGACAGGGAGTCCTACAATGAGCAGTTCTTC. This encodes CASSVDRESYNEQFF.

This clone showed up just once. As DNA, the CDR3 is TGTGCCAGCAGCATGGGGAACCGGGACACGGGTCATTCCCAGCATTTT. Translation gives CASSMGNRDTGHSQHF. V usage is TRBV7-8 and J usage is TRBJ1-5, with D possibly being TRBD1 (6 bases). The CDR3 has 16 amino acids. Trimming shortened V by 5 bases and J by 11 bases, and 25 bases separated the two germline ends. The germline V gene has CDR1 SGHVS and CDR2 FQNEAQ.

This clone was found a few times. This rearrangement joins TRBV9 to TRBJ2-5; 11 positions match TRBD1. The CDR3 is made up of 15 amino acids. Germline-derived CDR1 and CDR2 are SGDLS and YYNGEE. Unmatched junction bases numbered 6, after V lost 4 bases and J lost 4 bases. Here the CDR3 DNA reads TGTGCCAGCAGCATTTCCGGGACAGGGGGAGAGACCCAGTACTTC. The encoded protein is CASSISGTGGETQYF. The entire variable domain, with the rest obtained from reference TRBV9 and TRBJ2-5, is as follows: DSGVTQTPKHLITATGQRVTLRCSPRSGDLSVYWYQQSLDQGLQFLIQYYNGEERAKGNILERFSAQQFPDLHSELNLSSLELGDSALYFCASSISGTGGETQYFGPGTRLLVL.

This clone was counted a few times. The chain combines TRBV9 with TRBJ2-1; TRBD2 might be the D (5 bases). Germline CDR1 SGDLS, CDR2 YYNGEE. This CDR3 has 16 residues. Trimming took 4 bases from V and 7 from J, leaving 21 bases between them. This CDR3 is CASSSTFGVTWNEQFF. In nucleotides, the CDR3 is TGTGCCAGCAGCTCTACATTCGGGGTGACGTGGAATGAGCAGTTCTTC.

The CDR3, as DNA: TGCGCCAGCAGCTTTGGACAGGGGAGCGACGAGCAGTACTTC. Protein: CASSFGQGSDEQYF. The chain couples TRBV5-1 to TRBJ2-7; 9 bases match TRBD1. The CDR3 loop spans 14 amino acids. From germline, CDR1 is SGHRS and CDR2 YFSETQ. The trim removed 2 bases at V and 5 bases at J, leaving 5 bases unmatched.

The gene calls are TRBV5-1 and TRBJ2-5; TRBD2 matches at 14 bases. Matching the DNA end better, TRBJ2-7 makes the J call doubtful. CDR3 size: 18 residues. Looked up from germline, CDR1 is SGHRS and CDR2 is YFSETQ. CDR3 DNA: TGCGCCAGCAGCTTGGGACTAGCGGGAGGGAATCGTCGTTACGAGCAGTACTTC. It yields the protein CASSLGLAGGNRRYEQYF.

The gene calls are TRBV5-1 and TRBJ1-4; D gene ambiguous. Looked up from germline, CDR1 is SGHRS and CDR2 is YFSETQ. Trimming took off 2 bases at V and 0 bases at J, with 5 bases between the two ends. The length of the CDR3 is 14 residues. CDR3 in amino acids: CASSFSSTNEKLFF. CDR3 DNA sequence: TGCGCCAGCAGCTTTTCGTCAACTAATGAAAAACTGTTTTTT.

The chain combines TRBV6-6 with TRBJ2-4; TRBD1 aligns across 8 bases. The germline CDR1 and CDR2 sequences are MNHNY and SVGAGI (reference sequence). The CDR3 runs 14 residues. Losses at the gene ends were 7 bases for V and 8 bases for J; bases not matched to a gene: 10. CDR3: CASTVGQGQHIQYF. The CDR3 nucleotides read TGTGCCAGCACCGTCGGACAGGGTCAGCACATTCAGTACTTC.

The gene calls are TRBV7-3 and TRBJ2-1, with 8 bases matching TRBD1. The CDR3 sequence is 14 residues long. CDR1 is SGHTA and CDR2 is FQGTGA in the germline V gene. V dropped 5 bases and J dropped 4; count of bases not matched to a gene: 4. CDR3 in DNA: TGTGCCAGCAGCCCCCAGGGGGCGTACAATGAGCAGTTCTTC. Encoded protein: CASSPQGAYNEQFF.

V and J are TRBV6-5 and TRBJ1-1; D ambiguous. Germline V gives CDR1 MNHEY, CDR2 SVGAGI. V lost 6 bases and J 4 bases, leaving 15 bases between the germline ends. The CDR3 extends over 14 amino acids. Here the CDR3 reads CASSLLARGTEAFF. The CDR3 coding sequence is TGTGCCAGCAGCCTCCTAGCGCGCGGCACTGAAGCTTTCTTT.